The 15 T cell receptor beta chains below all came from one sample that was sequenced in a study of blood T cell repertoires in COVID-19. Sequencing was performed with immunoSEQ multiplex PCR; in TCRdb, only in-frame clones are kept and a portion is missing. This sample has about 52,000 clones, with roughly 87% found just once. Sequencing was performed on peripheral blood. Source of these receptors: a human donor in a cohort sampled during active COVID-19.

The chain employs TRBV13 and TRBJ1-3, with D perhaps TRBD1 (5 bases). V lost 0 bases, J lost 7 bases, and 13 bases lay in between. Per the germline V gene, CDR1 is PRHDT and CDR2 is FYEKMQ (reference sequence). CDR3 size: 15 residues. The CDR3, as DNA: TGTGCCAGCAGCTTAGGCAGAAGTCAGGGTAACACCATATATTTT. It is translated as CASSLGRSQGNTIYF.

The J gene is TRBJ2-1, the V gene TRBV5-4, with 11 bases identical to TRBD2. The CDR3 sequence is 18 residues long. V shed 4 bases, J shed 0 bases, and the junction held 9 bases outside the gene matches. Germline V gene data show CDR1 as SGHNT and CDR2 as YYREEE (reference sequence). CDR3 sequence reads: CASSAGLAVVSSYNEQFF. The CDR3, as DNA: TGTGCCAGCAGCGCGGGACTAGCGGTCGTCTCCTCCTACAATGAGCAGTTCTTC.

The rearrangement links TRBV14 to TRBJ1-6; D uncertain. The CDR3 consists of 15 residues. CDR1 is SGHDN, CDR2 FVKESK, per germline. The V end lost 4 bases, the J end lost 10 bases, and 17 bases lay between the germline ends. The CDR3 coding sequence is TGTGCCAGCAGCCCCGGGTGGACGAGCGGCTCACCCCTCCACTTT. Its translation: CASSPGWTSGSPLHF.

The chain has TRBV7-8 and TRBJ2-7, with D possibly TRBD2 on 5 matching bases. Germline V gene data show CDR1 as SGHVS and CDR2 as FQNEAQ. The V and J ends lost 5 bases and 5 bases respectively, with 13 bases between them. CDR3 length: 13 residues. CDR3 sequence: CASSLSVGNEQYF. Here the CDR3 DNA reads TGTGCCAGCAGCCTTAGCGTTGGTAACGAGCAGTACTTC.

This CDR3 is CASSFPGQELYEQYF. In DNA, the CDR3 is TGTGCCAGCAGTTTCCCGGGACAGGAACTATACGAGCAGTACTTC. This rearrangement joins TRBV6-6 to TRBJ2-7; the match to TRBD1 covers 8 bases. The CDR3 contains 15 residues. After removal of 4 bases from V and 4 bases from J, the junction contained 9 bases not matched to a gene. Looked up from germline, CDR1 is MNHNY and CDR2 is SVGAGI (reference sequence).

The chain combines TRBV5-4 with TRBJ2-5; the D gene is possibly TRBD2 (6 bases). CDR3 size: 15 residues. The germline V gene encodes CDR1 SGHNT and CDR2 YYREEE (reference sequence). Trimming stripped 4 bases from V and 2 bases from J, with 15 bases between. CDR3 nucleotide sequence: TGTGCCAGCAGCCCGCGCGGGACGGCGCAAGAGACCCAGTACTTC. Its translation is CASSPRGTAQETQYF.

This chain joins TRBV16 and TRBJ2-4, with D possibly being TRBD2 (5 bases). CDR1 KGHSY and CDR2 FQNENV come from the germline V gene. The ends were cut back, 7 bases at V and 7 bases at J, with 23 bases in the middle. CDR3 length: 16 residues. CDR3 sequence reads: CASNPLIGVVENIQYF. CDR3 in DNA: TGTGCCAGCAACCCATTAATCGGGGTTGTAGAGAACATTCAGTACTTC.

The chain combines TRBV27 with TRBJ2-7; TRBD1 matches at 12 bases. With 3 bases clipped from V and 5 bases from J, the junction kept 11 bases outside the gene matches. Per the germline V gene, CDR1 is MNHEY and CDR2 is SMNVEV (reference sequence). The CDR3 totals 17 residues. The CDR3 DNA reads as TGTGCCAGCAGTTTTTTGAAGTTGGGACAGGGGGCAAACGAGCAGTACTTC. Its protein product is CASSFLKLGQGANEQYF.

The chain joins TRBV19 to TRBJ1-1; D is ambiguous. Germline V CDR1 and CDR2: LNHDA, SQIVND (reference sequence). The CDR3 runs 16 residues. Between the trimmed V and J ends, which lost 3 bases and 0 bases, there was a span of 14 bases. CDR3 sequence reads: CASSIGSSQMNTEAFF. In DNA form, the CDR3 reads TGTGCCAGTAGTATCGGGTCGTCTCAGATGAACACTGAAGCTTTCTTT.

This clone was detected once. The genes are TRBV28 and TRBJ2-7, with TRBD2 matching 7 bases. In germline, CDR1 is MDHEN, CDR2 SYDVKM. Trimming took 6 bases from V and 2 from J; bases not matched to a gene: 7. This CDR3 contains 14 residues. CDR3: CASSPSGGTYEQYF. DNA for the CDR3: TGTGCCAGCAGCCCATCGGGGGGAACCTACGAGCAGTACTTC.

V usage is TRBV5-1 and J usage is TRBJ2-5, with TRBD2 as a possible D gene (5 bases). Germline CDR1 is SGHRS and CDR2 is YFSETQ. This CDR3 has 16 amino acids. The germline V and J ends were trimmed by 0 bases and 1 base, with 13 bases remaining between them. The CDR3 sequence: CASSLGASNRQETQYF. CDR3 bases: TGCGCCAGCAGCTTGGGGGCTAGCAACCGCCAAGAGACCCAGTACTTC.

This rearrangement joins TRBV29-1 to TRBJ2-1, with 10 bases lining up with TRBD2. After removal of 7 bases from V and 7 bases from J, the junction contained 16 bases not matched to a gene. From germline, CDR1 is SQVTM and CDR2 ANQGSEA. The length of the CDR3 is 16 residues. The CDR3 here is CSAYSPPGLAQNEQFF. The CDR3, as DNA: TGCAGCGCTTACTCACCCCCGGGACTAGCGCAAAATGAGCAGTTCTTC.

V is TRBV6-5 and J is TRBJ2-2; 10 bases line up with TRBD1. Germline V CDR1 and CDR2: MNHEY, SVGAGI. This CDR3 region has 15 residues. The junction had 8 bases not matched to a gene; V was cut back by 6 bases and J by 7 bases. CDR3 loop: CASSRQGAIDGELFF. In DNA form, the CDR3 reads TGTGCCAGCAGCCGACAGGGGGCCATAGACGGGGAGCTGTTTTTT.

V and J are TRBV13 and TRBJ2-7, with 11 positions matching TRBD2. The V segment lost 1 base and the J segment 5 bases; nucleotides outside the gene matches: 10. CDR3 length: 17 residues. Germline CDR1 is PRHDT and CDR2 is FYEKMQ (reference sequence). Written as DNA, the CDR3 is TGTGCCAGCAGCTTAGAGGGCCTAGCGGGAGGTAGCCACGAGCAGTACTTC. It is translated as CASSLEGLAGGSHEQYF.

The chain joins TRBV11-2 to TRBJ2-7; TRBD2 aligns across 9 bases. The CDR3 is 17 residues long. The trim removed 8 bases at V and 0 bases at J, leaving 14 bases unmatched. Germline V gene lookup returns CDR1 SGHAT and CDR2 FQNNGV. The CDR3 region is CASGPGLAKRSSYEQYF. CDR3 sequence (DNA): TGTGCCAGCGGGCCGGGACTAGCAAAGAGGAGCTCCTACGAGCAGTACTTC.